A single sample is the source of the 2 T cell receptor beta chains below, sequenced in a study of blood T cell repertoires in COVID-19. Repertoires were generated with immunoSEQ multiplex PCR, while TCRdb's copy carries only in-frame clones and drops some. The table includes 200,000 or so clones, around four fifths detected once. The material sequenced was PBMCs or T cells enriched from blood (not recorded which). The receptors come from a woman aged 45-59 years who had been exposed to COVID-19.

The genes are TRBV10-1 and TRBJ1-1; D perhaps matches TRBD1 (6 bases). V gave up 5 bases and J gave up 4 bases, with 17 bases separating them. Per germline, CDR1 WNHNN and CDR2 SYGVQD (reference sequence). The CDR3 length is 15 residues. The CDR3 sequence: CASSRTASQGTEAFF. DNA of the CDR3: TGCGCCAGCAGTAGGACAGCATCCCAGGGCACTGAAGCTTTCTTT.

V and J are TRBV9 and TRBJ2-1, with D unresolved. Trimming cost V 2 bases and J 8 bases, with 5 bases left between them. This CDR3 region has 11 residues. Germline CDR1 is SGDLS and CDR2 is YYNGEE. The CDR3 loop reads CASSVEDEQFF. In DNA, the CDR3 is TGTGCCAGCAGCGTCGAGGATGAGCAGTTCTTC.